This T cell receptor (beta chain) derives from a study of OX40 agonist ivuxolimab in advanced cancers. The wider study: Allowance was made for prior anti-PD-1, anti-PD-L1 or anti-CTLA-4 therapy, and roughly 40% had some.

TCRdb keeps only in-frame clones here, not all; method: immunoSEQ multiplex PCR. This sample has 7,000 to 9,500 clones; 66% occur once, and the top ten carry around 43%. The V gene's germline CDR1 is MNHEY and CDR2 SMNVEV (reference sequence). The CDR3 is 13 residues long. The chain combines TRBV27 with TRBJ2-5, with D unresolved. The J call may be faulty, since TRBJ2-7 better matches the DNA end. The TCR was taken from an adult with an advanced solid tumor such as melanoma, head and neck, liver or kidney cancer. Specimen: CD4+ or CD8+ T cells sorted from blood, collected in a trial of the OX40 agonist ivuxolimab. This chain's CDR3 is CASSPHNSYEQYF. The CDR3 region has the DNA TGTGCCAGCAGTCCCCACAACTCCTACGAGCAGTACTTC.